The 11 T cell receptor beta chains presented below share a single source sample, sequenced in a study of STAT5B mutations in CD4+ large granular lymphocyte leukemia. Only in-frame clones appear in the TCRdb table, and some are missing; sequencing was by immunoSEQ multiplex PCR. Of 31,000 or so clones in the sample, around 90% were seen once. Sequences were obtained from CD4+ T cells from blood buffy coats. These receptors all come from a human donor in good health.

This clone showed up just a few times. V and J are TRBV15 and TRBJ1-1, with D unclear. CDR3 length equals 12 residues. From germline, CDR1 is LNHNV and CDR2 YYDKDF (reference sequence). V lost 1 base and J 7 bases, leaving 7 bases between the germline ends. CDR3 residues: CATSRARGEAFF. The CDR3 DNA reads TGTGCCACCAGCAGAGCCCGGGGTGAAGCTTTCTTT. The full variable domain, its missing parts supplied by reference TRBV15 and TRBJ1-1, is DAMVIQNPRYQVTQFGKPVTLSCSQTLNHNVMYWYQQKSSQAPKLLFHYYDKDFNNEADTPDNFQSRRPNTSFCFLDIRSPGLGDTAMYLCATSRARGEAFFGQGTRLTVV.

The rearrangement uses TRBV29-1 and TRBJ2-2; possible D gene TRBD1, 6 bases. This CDR3 comprises 14 residues. Looked up from germline, CDR1 is SQVTM and CDR2 is ANQGSEA. V lost 6 bases and J lost 3, with 14 bases in between. CDR3: CSVGALRDTGELFF. For the CDR3, the DNA is TGCAGCGTGGGGGCATTGAGAGACACCGGGGAGCTGTTTTTT.

The chain has TRBV29-1 and TRBJ2-3, with D perhaps matching TRBD2 (6 bases). Germline values: CDR1 SQVTM, CDR2 ANQGSEA. V was pared by 2 bases and J by 6 bases, with 12 bases between. The CDR3 totals 13 residues. Written as DNA, the CDR3 is TGCAGCGTTGAATTGGTGGAGGGGGATACGCAGTATTTT. Translation gives CSVELVEGDTQYF.

The chain has TRBV2 and TRBJ1-6; D possibly corresponds to TRBD1 (5 bases). Germline lookup yields CDR1 SNHLY and CDR2 FYNNEI. V was cut by 3 bases and J by 9 bases, with 21 bases left in between. The CDR3 runs 17 residues. The CDR3 region is CASSEAQTSGGVSPLHF. DNA of the CDR3: TGTGCCAGCAGTGAGGCCCAGACTTCGGGGGGGGTTTCACCCCTCCACTTT.

This clone was counted a few times. The V and J genes are TRBV11-2 and TRBJ1-1; D may be TRBD1 (6 bases). The germline CDR1 and CDR2 sequences are SGHAT and FQNNGV. Trimming took off 5 bases at V and 4 bases at J, with 14 bases between the two ends. The CDR3 covers 14 residues. For the CDR3, the DNA is TGTGCCAGCAGCCCAAACAGGGTGGGCACTGAAGCTTTCTTT. Residues: CASSPNRVGTEAFF.

This clone was seen just once. The chain couples TRBV6-5 to TRBJ2-7, with 10 bases lining up with TRBD2. The length of the CDR3 is 15 residues. Per germline, CDR1 MNHEY and CDR2 SVGAGI. Unmatched junction bases numbered 2, after V lost 0 bases and J lost 3 bases. CDR3 protein: CASSYSRTSGYEQYF. The CDR3 DNA is TGTGCCAGCAGTTACTCCCGGACTAGCGGCTACGAGCAGTACTTC.

The chain couples TRBV25-1 to TRBJ1-1; the D is unclear. The V gene's germline CDR1 is MGHDK and CDR2 SYGVNS. Trimming removed 1 base from V and 4 bases from J, with 13 bases in between. This CDR3 comprises 15 residues. The CDR3 DNA follows: TGTGCCAGCAGTGAATGGCGCAAGGAGGGCACTGAAGCTTTCTTT. Residues: CASSEWRKEGTEAFF. The complete variable domain, with remaining parts taken from reference TRBV25-1 and TRBJ1-1, reads EADIYQTPRYLVIGTGKKITLECSQTMGHDKMYWYQQDPGMELHLIHYSYGVNSTEKGDLSSESTVSRIRTEHFPLTLESARPSHTSQYLCASSEWRKEGTEAFFGQGTRLTVV.

The V gene is TRBV7-9, the J gene TRBJ2-7; D gene ambiguous. The CDR3 is 13 residues long. The germline V gene has CDR1 SEHNR and CDR2 FQNEAQ (reference sequence). V lost 1 base and J lost 6, with 10 bases in between. The CDR3 DNA reads TGTGCCAGCAGCTTAGTCGGCCCGAGCGAGCAGTACTTC. Amino acid sequence: CASSLVGPSEQYF.

The chain employs TRBV2 and TRBJ2-1, with 10 bases that match TRBD2. The CDR3 runs 14 residues. Germline assignment: CDR1 SNHLY and CDR2 FYNNEI. Unmatched junction bases numbered 11, after V lost 11 bases and J lost 7 bases. CDR3 sequence (DNA): TGTGCCGGACGACGACAAGCGGGAGGGAATGAGCAGTTCTTC. This sequence encodes CAGRRQAGGNEQFF. The full variable domain, its missing parts supplied by reference TRBV2 and TRBJ2-1, is EPEVTQTPSHQVTQMGQEVILRCVPISNHLYFYWYRQILGQKVEFLVSFYNNEISEKSEIFDDQFSVERPDGSNFTLKIRSTKLEDSAMYFCAGRRQAGGNEQFFGPGTRLTVL.

This chain connects TRBV6-6 to TRBJ2-7; 8 nucleotides match TRBD2. Germline CDR1 MNHNY, CDR2 SVGAGI (reference sequence). Losses at the gene ends were 6 bases for V and 2 bases for J; bases not matched to a gene: 6. The CDR3 is made up of 14 amino acids. In DNA form, the CDR3 reads TGTGCCAGCAGCCTGGCAGCGGGAGCCTACGAGCAGTACTTC. Its translation: CASSLAAGAYEQYF.

The chain couples TRBV7-9 to TRBJ2-3; D is undetermined. The CDR3 contains 14 residues. CDR1 SEHNR and CDR2 FQNEAQ come from the germline V gene (reference sequence). V lost 2 bases, J lost 0 bases, and 6 bases lay in between. CDR3: CASSLTLSTDTQYF. The CDR3 nucleotides read TGTGCCAGCAGCTTAACGCTTAGCACAGATACGCAGTATTTT. Supplemented by reference TRBV7-9 and TRBJ2-3, the full variable domain reads DTGVSQNPRHKITKRGQNVTFRCDPISEHNRLYWYRQTLGQGPEFLTYFQNEAQLEKSRLLSDRFSAERPKGSFSTLEIQRTEQGDSAMYLCASSLTLSTDTQYFGPGTRLTVL.